Here is one T cell receptor (beta chain) with its context. No antigen is known for it. The germline V gene encodes CDR1 SGHTA and CDR2 FQGTGA. The CDR3 length is 12 residues. V shed 0 bases and J shed 6 bases, with 6 bases lying between them. This sample stems from a study of cytomegalovirus exposure and HLA in healthy donors. Study at large: A later analysis reported the 130 or so validation repertoires used the same platform as the approximately 670 first-cohort repertoires.

Study-level findings and limits: The study recorded about 160 TCR beta chains that were cytomegalovirus-associated. It was found in a later analysis that first-cohort TCR clusters tended to co-occur in the 120 validation repertoires.

Sequencing used immunoSEQ multiplex PCR; TCRdb keeps in-frame clones, though not all of them. The sample holds 250,000 or so clones; less than 90% are singletons and the top ten take around 12%. The chain has TRBV7-3 and TRBJ2-7; D may be TRBD1 (6 bases). The receptor was isolated from a man aged 18-30 years in good health and CMV-seropositive. Material: PBMCs. The CDR3 DNA follows: TGTGCCAGCAGCTTAACAGGGGGCGAGCAGTACTTC. It specifies CASSLTGGEQYF.